This T cell receptor beta chain is from a study of shared clonotypes between healthy human individuals. For sorted subsets, 150 to 250 ng DNA per replicate equaled roughly 30,000 T cell genomes. The data were produced by immunoSEQ multiplex PCR, yet TCRdb's version contains in-frame clones alone and is incomplete. The sample comprises some 2,000,000 clones, approximately 96% of which are singletons, and roughly 0.13% rests with the top ten. Germline V gene lookup returns CDR1 SGHNT and CDR2 YYREEE (reference sequence). This CDR3 is 15 amino acids long. The ends lost 3 bases at V and 3 bases at J; junction bases unmatched: 2. A note on this clone: What it binds is unknown.

General study findings and limits: Although depth was large, rarefaction showed that sequencing of the sorted subsets was incomplete. Lower generation probabilities were found for non-shared clonotypes than for those shared by all four donors. Having only a few donors restricted how much genetic and exposure-history diversity was captured.

The sequence came from a man aged 18 to 29 in good health. Sample: naive CD4+ T cells sorted from blood. This sample's subset: CD45RA+ positively selected. The V call is TRBV5-4, the J call TRBJ2-7; 14 bases line up with TRBD2. The CDR3 coding sequence is TGTGCCAGCAGCTCGGGACTAGCGGGGGACTACGAGCAGTACTTC. Its translation: CASSSGLAGDYEQYF.